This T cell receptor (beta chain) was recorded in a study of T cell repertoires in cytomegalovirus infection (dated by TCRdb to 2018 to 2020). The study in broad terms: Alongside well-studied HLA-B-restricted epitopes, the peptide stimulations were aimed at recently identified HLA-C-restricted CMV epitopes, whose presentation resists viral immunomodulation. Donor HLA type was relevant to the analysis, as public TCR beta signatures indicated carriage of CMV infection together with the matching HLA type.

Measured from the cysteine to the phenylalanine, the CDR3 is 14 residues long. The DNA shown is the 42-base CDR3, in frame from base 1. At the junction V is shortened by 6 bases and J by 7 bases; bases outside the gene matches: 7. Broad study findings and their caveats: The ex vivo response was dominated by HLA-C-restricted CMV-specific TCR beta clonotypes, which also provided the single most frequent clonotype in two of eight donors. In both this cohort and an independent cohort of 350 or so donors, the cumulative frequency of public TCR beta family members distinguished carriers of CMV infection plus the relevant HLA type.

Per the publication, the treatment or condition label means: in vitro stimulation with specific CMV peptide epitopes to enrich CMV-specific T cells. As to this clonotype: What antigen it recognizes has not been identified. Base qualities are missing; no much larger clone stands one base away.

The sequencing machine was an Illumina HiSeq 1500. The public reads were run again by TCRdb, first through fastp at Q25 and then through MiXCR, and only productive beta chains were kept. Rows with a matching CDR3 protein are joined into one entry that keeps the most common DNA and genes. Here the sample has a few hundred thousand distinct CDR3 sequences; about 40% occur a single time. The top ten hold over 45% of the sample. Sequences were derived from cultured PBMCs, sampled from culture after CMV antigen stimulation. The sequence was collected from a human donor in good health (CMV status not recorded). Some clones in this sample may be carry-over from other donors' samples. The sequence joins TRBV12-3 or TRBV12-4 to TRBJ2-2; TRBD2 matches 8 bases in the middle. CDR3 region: CASRAAGTSGELFF. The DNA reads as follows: TGTGCCAGCAGGGCCGCCGGGACTAGCGGGGAGCTGTTTTTT.